This T cell receptor beta chain comes out of a study of blood T cell repertoires in COVID-19. On the study more broadly: The cDNA or gDNA used as material had been derived from T cells, B-cell-depleted T cells, or PBMCs.

This clone was seen a handful of times. TCRdb keeps only in-frame clones here, not all; method: immunoSEQ multiplex PCR. Among about 250,000 clones, around 90% were seen once, and the ten largest hold 3%. V was cut by 5 bases and J by 5 bases, with 12 bases left in between. Germline lookup yields CDR1 LNHDA and CDR2 SQIVND (reference sequence). The CDR3 sequence is 14 residues long. Those enrolled, adults aged roughly 18 to 100 years, came from 25 or so US areas. Cohorts were based on clinical histories the participants reported. The source material was PBMCs or T cells enriched from blood (not recorded which). The chain links TRBV19 to TRBJ1-4; D is unresolved. The sequence came from a woman between 50 and 59 years old who had recovered from COVID-19. CDR3 bases: TGTGCCAGTAGTCTCGGCCAGGCAAATGAAAAACTGTTTTTT. It translates to CASSLGQANEKLFF.